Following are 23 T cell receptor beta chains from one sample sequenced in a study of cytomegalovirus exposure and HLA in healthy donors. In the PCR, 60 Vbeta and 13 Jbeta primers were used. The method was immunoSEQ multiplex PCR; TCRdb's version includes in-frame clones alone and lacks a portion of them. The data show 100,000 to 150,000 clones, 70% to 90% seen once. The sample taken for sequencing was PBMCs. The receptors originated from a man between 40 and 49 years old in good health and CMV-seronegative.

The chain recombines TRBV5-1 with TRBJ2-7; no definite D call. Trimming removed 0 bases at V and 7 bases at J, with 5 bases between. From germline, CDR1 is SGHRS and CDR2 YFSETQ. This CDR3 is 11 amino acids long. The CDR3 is CASSLDNEQYF. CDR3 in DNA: TGCGCCAGCAGCTTGGATAATGAGCAGTACTTC.

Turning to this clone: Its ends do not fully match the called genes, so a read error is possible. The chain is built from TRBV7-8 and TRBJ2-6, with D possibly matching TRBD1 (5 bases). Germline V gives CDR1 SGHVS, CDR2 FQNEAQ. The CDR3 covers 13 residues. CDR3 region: CASRPSGANGLTF. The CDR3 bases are TGTGCCAGCAGACCTTCTGGGGCCAACGGCCTGACTTTC.

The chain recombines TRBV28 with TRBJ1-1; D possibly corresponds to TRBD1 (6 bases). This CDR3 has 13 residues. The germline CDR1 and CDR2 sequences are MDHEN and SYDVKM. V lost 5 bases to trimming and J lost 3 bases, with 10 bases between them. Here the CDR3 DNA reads TGTGCCAGCAGTATAGGGACACACACTGAAGCTTTCTTT. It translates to CASSIGTHTEAFF.

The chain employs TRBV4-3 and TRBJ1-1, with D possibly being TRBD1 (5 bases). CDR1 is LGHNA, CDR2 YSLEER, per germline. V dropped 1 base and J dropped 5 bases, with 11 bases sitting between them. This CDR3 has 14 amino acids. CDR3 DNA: TGCGCCAGCAGCCAAGTCTCCAGGGTAACTGAAGCTTTCTTT. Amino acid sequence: CASSQVSRVTEAFF.

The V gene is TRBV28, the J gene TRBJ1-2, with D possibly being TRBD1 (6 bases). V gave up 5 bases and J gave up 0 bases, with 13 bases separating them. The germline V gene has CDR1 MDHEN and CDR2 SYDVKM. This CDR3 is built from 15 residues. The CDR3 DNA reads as TGTGCCAGCAGTCCTGGACAGTTAGCTAACTATGGCTACACCTTC. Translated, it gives CASSPGQLANYGYTF.

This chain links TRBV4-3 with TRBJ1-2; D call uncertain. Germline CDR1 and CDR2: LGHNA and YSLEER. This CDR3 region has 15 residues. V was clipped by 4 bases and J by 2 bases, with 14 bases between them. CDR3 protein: CASSPRREQNYGYTF. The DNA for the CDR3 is TGCGCCAGCAGCCCCCGGAGGGAACAGAACTATGGCTACACCTTC.

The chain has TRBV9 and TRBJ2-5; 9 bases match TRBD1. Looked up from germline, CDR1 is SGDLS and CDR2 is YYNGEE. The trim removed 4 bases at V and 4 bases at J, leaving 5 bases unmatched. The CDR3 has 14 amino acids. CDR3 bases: TGTGCCAGCAGCCTAGGGACAGGGAGAGAGACCCAGTACTTC. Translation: CASSLGTGRETQYF.

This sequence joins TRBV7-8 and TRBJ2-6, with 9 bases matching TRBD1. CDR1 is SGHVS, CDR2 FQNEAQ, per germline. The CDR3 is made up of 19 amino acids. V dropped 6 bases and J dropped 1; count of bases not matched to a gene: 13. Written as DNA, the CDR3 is TGTGCCAGCAGTTTACGCGCCGGGACAGGGAAATCTGGGGCCAACGTCCTGACTTTC. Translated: CASSLRAGTGKSGANVLTF.

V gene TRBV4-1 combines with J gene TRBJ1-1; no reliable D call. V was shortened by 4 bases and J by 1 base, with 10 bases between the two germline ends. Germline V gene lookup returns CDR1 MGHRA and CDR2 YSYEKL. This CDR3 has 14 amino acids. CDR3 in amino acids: CASSLGAGNTEAFF. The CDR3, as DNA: TGCGCCAGCAGCCTCGGTGCGGGGAACACTGAAGCTTTCTTT.

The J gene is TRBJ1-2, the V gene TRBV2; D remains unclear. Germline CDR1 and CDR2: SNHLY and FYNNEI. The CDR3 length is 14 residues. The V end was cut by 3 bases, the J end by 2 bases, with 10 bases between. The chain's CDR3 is CASSEGRSNYGYTF. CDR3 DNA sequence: TGTGCCAGCAGTGAGGGCAGATCGAACTATGGCTACACCTTC.

The CDR3 here is CASSLLAQTNEQFF. The CDR3 DNA reads TGTGCCAGCAGCTTGCTAGCGCAGACTAATGAGCAGTTCTTC. The V and J genes are TRBV5-4 and TRBJ2-1, with D perhaps TRBD2 (6 bases). V was pared by 1 base and J by 7 bases, with 12 bases between. The CDR3 has 14 amino acids. Germline assignment: CDR1 SGHNT and CDR2 YYREEE (reference sequence).

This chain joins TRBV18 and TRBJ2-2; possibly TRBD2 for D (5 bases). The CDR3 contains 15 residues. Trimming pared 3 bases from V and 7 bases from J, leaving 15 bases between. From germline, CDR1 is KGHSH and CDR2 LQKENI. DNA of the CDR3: TGTGCCAGCTCACCTTTGTCGGGAAGTGACGGGGAGCTGTTTTTT. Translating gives CASSPLSGSDGELFF.

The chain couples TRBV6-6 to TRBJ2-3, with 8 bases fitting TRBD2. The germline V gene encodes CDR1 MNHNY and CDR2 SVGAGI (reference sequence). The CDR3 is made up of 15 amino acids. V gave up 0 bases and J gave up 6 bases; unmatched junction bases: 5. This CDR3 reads CASSYSAGGGDTQYF. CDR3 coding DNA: TGTGCCAGCAGTTACTCGGCGGGGGGTGGCGATACGCAGTATTTT.

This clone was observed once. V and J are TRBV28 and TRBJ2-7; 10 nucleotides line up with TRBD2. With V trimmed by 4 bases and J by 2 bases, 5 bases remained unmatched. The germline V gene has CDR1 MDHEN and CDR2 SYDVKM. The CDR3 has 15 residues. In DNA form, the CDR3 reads TGTGCCAGCAGTTCGGTAGCGGGGGGTACCTACGAGCAGTACTTC. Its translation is CASSSVAGGTYEQYF.

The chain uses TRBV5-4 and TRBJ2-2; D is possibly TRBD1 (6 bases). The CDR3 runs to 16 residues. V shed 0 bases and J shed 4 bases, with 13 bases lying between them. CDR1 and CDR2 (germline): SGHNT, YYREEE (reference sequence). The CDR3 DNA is TGTGCCAGCAGCTTGGGGTATAAAGGGGGCACCGGGGAGCTGTTTTTT. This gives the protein CASSLGYKGGTGELFF.

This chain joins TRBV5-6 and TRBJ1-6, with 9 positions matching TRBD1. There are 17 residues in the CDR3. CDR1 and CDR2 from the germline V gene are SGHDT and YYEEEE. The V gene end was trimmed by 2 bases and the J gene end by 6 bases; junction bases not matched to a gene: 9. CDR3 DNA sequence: TGTGCCAGCAGCTTCTTACTACCGGGACAGGGTAATTCACCCCTCCACTTT. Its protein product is CASSFLLPGQGNSPLHF.

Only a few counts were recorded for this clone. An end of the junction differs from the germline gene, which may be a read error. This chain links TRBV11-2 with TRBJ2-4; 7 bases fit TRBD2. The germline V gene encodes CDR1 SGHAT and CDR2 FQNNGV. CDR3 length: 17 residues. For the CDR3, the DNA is TGTGCCAGCAGCTTAGATGACAGCGGGGTTGTCAAAAACAGTCAGTACTTC. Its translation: CASSLDDSGVVKNSQYF.

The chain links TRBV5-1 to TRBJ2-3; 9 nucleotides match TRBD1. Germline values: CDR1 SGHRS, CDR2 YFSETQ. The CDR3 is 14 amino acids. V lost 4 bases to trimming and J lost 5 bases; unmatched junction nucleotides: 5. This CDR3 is CASSEGQGQDTQYF. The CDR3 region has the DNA TGCGCCAGCAGCGAGGGACAGGGCCAAGATACGCAGTATTTT.

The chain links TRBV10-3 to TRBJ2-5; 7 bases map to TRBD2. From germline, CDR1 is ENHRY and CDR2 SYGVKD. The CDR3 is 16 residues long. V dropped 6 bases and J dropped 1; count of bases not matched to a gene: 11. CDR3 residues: CAIREGVGGSQETQYF. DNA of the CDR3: TGTGCCATCAGGGAAGGGGTTGGCGGGAGCCAAGAGACCCAGTACTTC.

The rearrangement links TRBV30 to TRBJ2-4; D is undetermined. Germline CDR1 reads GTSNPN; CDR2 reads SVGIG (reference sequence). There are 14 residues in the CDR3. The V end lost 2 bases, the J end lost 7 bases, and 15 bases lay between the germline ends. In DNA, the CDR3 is TGTGCCTGGAGTACCCCCTCCCCCGGGAACATTCAGTACTTC. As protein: CAWSTPSPGNIQYF.

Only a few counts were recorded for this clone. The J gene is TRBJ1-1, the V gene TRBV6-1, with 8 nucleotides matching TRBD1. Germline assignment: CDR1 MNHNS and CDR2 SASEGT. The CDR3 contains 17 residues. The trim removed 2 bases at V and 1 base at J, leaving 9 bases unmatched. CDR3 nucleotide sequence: TGTGCCAGCAGTGAACGGGACAGGCCTCTGGGGAACACTGAAGCTTTCTTT. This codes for CASSERDRPLGNTEAFF.

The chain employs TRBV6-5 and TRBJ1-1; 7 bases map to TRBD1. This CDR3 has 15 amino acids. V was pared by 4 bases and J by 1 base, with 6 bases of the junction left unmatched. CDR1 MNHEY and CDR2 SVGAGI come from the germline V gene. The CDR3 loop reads CASSSIGTENTEAFF. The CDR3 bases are TGTGCCAGCAGTTCGATTGGGACAGAGAACACTGAAGCTTTCTTT.

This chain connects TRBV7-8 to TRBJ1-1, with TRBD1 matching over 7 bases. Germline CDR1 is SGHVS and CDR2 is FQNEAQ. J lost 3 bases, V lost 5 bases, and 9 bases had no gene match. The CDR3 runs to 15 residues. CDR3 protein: CASSHRQGTDTEAFF. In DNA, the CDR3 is TGTGCCAGCAGCCACAGACAGGGAACGGACACTGAAGCTTTCTTT.